The 32 T cell receptor beta chains given below trace back to one sample, sequenced in a study of blood T cell repertoires in COVID-19 (dated by TCRdb to 2019 to 2021). Libraries were made using the immunoSEQ multiplex PCR assay. TCRdb carries this immuneACCESS record with in-frame sequences only. Its versions omit some clonotypes, under half of them owing to an unresolved V gene in the studies checked, with the rest unexplained. Counted in this sample were 90,000 to 120,000 clones; around 92% of them appeared once. The ten largest clones capture approximately 4.9% of the sample. The sample consisted of peripheral blood. These receptors were taken from a man aged 40-49 years with active or convalescent COVID-19.

The chain carries TRBV6-5 and TRBJ1-6; 9 nucleotides match TRBD1. J was trimmed by 9 bases and V by 6 bases; bases with no gene match: 6. This CDR3 is built from 14 residues. CDR1 is MNHEY, CDR2 SVGAGI, per germline. The CDR3: CASRLTGGTSPLHF. The CDR3 DNA reads TGTGCCAGCAGGCTCACAGGGGGCACTTCACCCCTCCACTTT.

The V and J genes are TRBV28 and TRBJ2-1; D not certain. V was shortened by 1 base and J by 5 bases, with 9 bases between the two germline ends. CDR3 length: 14 residues. From germline, CDR1 is MDHEN and CDR2 SYDVKM. CDR3 in DNA: TGTGCCAGCAGTTTATACGCGGTCCACAATGAGCAGTTCTTC. Translated: CASSLYAVHNEQFF.

This chain joins TRBV23-1 and TRBJ2-3, with 7 nucleotides matching TRBD2. TRBV23-1 is given ORF status, its function remaining uncertain. The CDR3 contains 17 residues. V was pared by 2 bases and J by 0 bases, with 8 bases of the junction left unmatched. Written as DNA, the CDR3 is TGCGCCAGCAGTCAACTACGACTAGCCGAGAGCACAGATACGCAGTATTTT. Its translation: CASSQLRLAESTDTQYF.

This sequence joins TRBV28 and TRBJ1-5; D is perhaps TRBD1 (5 bases). V lost 3 bases and J lost 0, with 18 bases in between. CDR3 length: 18 amino acids. Germline V gene data show CDR1 as MDHEN and CDR2 as SYDVKM. DNA of the CDR3: TGTGCCAGCAGTTTGGGGGGACGCCAACGTTATAGCAATCAGCCCCAGCATTTT. Protein: CASSLGGRQRYSNQPQHF.

This chain links TRBV4-3 with TRBJ2-5, with 12 bases identical to TRBD2. Trimming removed 0 bases from V and 5 bases from J; junction bases left unmatched: 7. This CDR3 spans 17 amino acids. Germline CDR1 and CDR2: LGHNA and YSLEER. CDR3 nucleotide sequence: TGCGCCAGCAGCCAAGATGGTCTAGCGGGAGGGGAGGAGACCCAGTACTTC. The encoded protein is CASSQDGLAGGEETQYF.

This chain uses TRBV5-1 with TRBJ1-2, with D possibly being TRBD1 (6 bases). Germline loops: CDR1 SGHRS, CDR2 YFSETQ. This CDR3 is built from 15 residues. V was trimmed by 0 bases and J by 4 bases, leaving 13 bases between them. CDR3: CASSLGAGASYGYTF. The CDR3 region has the DNA TGCGCCAGCAGCTTGGGTGCGGGGGCAAGCTATGGCTACACCTTC.

The V call is TRBV24-1, the J call TRBJ1-2; a weak D match, TRBD1 (6 bases). Between the trimmed V and J ends, which lost 1 base and 2 bases, there was a span of 13 bases. Per the germline V gene, CDR1 is KGHDR and CDR2 is SFDVKD. The CDR3 contains 16 residues. CDR3 DNA: TGTGCCACCAGTGATTTTTGGAAGGGGGGGAACTATGGCTACACCTTC. This gives the protein CATSDFWKGGNYGYTF.

V and J are TRBV6-5 and TRBJ1-2, with D possibly being TRBD1 (5 bases). CDR1 is MNHEY and CDR2 is SVGAGI in the germline V gene. The CDR3 totals 14 residues. Trimming cost V 7 bases and J 5 bases, with 17 bases left between them. The CDR3 is CASIQRGIGYGYTF. The CDR3 nucleotides read TGTGCCAGCATCCAAAGGGGTATAGGGTATGGCTACACCTTC.

J is TRBJ2-1 and V is TRBV28; 11 nucleotides align to TRBD1. V gave up 8 bases and J gave up 6 bases; unmatched junction bases: 6. The CDR3 loop spans 14 amino acids. In germline, CDR1 is MDHEN, CDR2 SYDVKM. In nucleotides, the CDR3 is TGTGCCAGCCCGGGACAGGGGGTAAGCAATGAGCAGTTCTTC. Translating gives CASPGQGVSNEQFF.

The chain couples TRBV20-1 to TRBJ1-2, with TRBD1 as a possible D gene (6 bases). V was trimmed by 5 bases and J by 4 bases, leaving 14 bases between them. Germline-derived CDR1 and CDR2 are DFQATT and SNEGSKA (reference sequence). This CDR3 has 13 residues. CDR3 nucleotides: TGCAGTGCTCGTGAACAGGGAATCTATGGCTACACCTTC. Amino acid sequence: CSAREQGIYGYTF.

In this sample, this clone turned up once. J is TRBJ1-1 and V is TRBV18, with 7 bases lining up with TRBD1. J lost 8 bases, V lost 5 bases, and 5 bases had no gene match. The germline CDR1 and CDR2 sequences are KGHSH and LQKENI. The CDR3 spans 12 residues. CDR3 bases: TGTGCCAGCTCAACAGTGACAGGGGAAGCTTTCTTT. This translates into CASSTVTGEAFF.

This clone was counted a single time. The chain joins TRBV28 to TRBJ1-5; D is perhaps TRBD1 (5 bases). Trimming removed 7 bases at V and 3 bases at J, with 13 bases between. CDR1 is MDHEN, CDR2 SYDVKM, per germline. This CDR3 spans 14 amino acids. The CDR3 sequence: CASTPGGNNQPQHF. The CDR3 DNA is TGTGCCAGCACCCCTGGGGGGAACAATCAGCCCCAGCATTTT.

V is TRBV19 and J is TRBJ2-2; a weak D match, TRBD1 (5 bases). V was clipped by 5 bases and J by 3 bases, with 10 bases between them. Germline values: CDR1 LNHDA, CDR2 SQIVND (reference sequence). This CDR3 is built from 14 residues. This chain's CDR3 is CASSSGFYTGELFF. CDR3 in DNA: TGTGCCAGTAGTTCAGGGTTTTACACCGGGGAGCTGTTTTTT. Full variable domain (remainder filled in from reference TRBV19 and TRBJ2-2): DGGITQSPKYLFRKEGQNVTLSCEQNLNHDAMYWYRQDPGQGLRLIYYSQIVNDFQKGDIAEGYSVSREKKESFPLTVTSAQKNPTAFYLCASSSGFYTGELFFGEGSRLTVL.

V usage is TRBV4-3 and J usage is TRBJ2-1, with 7 nucleotides matching TRBD1. The V and J ends lost 2 bases and 8 bases, in that order; junction bases with no gene match: 3. This CDR3 is 13 amino acids long. Germline V gene lookup returns CDR1 LGHNA and CDR2 YSLEER. CDR3 bases: TGCGCCAGCAGCCAACAAGGGGGCCATGAGCAGTTCTTC. Its translation: CASSQQGGHEQFF.

The chain is built from TRBV18 and TRBJ1-1; D gene unclear. V lost 3 bases and J lost 1, with 6 bases in between. CDR1 and CDR2 (germline): KGHSH, LQKENI. The CDR3 spans 13 residues. CDR3: CASSPIGNTEAFF. The CDR3 DNA is TGTGCCAGCTCACCGATCGGGAACACTGAAGCTTTCTTT.

The chain couples TRBV18 to TRBJ2-7; D gene ambiguous. This CDR3 has 15 amino acids. Looked up from germline, CDR1 is KGHSH and CDR2 is LQKENI. V shed 3 bases and J shed 3 bases, with 15 bases lying between them. The CDR3 DNA reads as TGTGCCAGCTCACCTCCCCAGAACCCAAACTACGAGCAGTACTTC. Amino acid sequence: CASSPPQNPNYEQYF.

This chain connects TRBV2 to TRBJ1-2; D gene unclear. Per germline, CDR1 SNHLY and CDR2 FYNNEI. This CDR3 contains 15 residues. The germline V and J ends were trimmed by 2 bases and 4 bases, with 14 bases remaining between them. This chain's CDR3 is CASSEFFTESYGYTF. The DNA of the CDR3 is TGTGCCAGCAGTGAATTTTTTACGGAGTCCTATGGCTACACCTTC.

V and J are TRBV19 and TRBJ1-2; 8 bases align to TRBD1. There are 21 residues in the CDR3. Germline values: CDR1 LNHDA, CDR2 SQIVND (reference sequence). V lost 9 bases, J lost 6 bases, and 33 bases stayed unmatched. In DNA form, the CDR3 reads TGTGCCAGGAGCGACTTAGGGACAGGTAAGTGCCTAGTTTCAAATCCCGATGGCTACACCTTC. Its translation: CARSDLGTGKCLVSNPDGYTF.

V and J are TRBV27 and TRBJ1-1; 9 bases align to TRBD1. The germline V gene has CDR1 MNHEY and CDR2 SMNVEV (reference sequence). V shed 8 bases and J 1 base; nucleotides not matched to a gene: 2. This CDR3 comprises 13 residues. Here the CDR3 reads CASSDRGNTEAFF. The CDR3 DNA follows: TGTGCCAGCTCGGACAGGGGGAACACTGAAGCTTTCTTT.

This chain connects TRBV3-1 (or the pseudogene TRBV3-2) to TRBJ2-3; possibly TRBD2 for D (5 bases). Germline CDR1 and CDR2: LGHDT and YNNKEL (reference sequence). The CDR3 sequence is 14 residues long. V was pared by 5 bases and J by 7 bases, with 16 bases between. This CDR3 reads CASSDDTRINTQYF. The CDR3 bases are TGTGCCAGCAGCGACGACACTAGGATAAATACGCAGTATTTT.

The chain carries TRBV19 and TRBJ2-7; the match to TRBD1 covers 8 bases. There are 14 residues in the CDR3. Germline assignment: CDR1 LNHDA and CDR2 SQIVND (reference sequence). Trimming removed 3 bases from V and 3 bases from J; junction bases left unmatched: 4. CDR3 region: CASSMGDRGYEQYF. CDR3 sequence (DNA): TGTGCCAGTAGTATGGGAGACAGGGGCTACGAGCAGTACTTC.

J is TRBJ2-2 and V is TRBV28; D uncertain. Germline CDR1 MDHEN, CDR2 SYDVKM. The CDR3 extends over 12 amino acids. Trimming took off 7 bases at V and 6 bases at J, with 9 bases between the two ends. The CDR3, as DNA: TGTGCCAGCACCTTAAGCGCCGGGGAGCTGTTTTTT. Translation gives CASTLSAGELFF. Full variable domain (remainder filled in from reference TRBV28 and TRBJ2-2): DVKVTQSSRYLVKRTGEKVFLECVQDMDHENMFWYRQDPGLGLRLIYFSYDVKMKEKGDIPEGYSVSREKKERFSLILESASTNQTSMYLCASTLSAGELFFGEGSRLTVL.

The chain employs TRBV7-8 and TRBJ2-1; 10 bases fit TRBD2. The CDR3 covers 16 residues. CDR1 and CDR2 (germline): SGHVS, FQNEAQ. Trimming at V came to 5 bases and at J to 7 bases, leaving 11 bases not matched to a gene. This CDR3 reads CASSHKRGLAPNEQFF. For the CDR3, the DNA is TGTGCCAGCAGCCATAAGCGGGGACTAGCGCCGAATGAGCAGTTCTTC.

This clone has only one observation. This rearrangement joins TRBV6-5 to TRBJ2-7, with 8 bases matching TRBD2. The V segment lost 5 bases and the J segment 2 bases; nucleotides outside the gene matches: 8. The CDR3 sequence is 15 residues long. From germline, CDR1 is MNHEY and CDR2 SVGAGI. In DNA, the CDR3 is TGTGCCAGCAGTCTTGGGGTAGCGGGAACCTACGAGCAGTACTTC. Translating gives CASSLGVAGTYEQYF.

The V gene is TRBV15, the J gene TRBJ2-1, with 7 bases matching TRBD2. This CDR3 contains 16 residues. The V segment lost 4 bases and the J segment 0 bases; nucleotides outside the gene matches: 6. Germline CDR1 reads LNHNV; CDR2 reads YYDKDF (reference sequence). The CDR3 region is CATSKPSGGSYNEQFF. The CDR3, as DNA: TGTGCCACCAGCAAACCTAGCGGAGGCTCCTACAATGAGCAGTTCTTC.

The chain recombines TRBV19 with TRBJ1-2, with D hard to call. Per the germline V gene, CDR1 is LNHDA and CDR2 is SQIVND (reference sequence). V was shortened by 4 bases and J by 7 bases, with 19 bases between the two germline ends. The CDR3 consists of 15 residues. The CDR3 reads CASSRTDLPSGGYTF. The DNA for the CDR3 is TGTGCCAGTAGTAGAACGGACTTACCTTCCGGTGGCTACACCTTC.

A remark on this clone: Its ends do not fully match the called genes, so a read error is possible. The V and J genes are TRBV10-1 and TRBJ1-4; D gene ambiguous. The CDR3 spans 16 residues. CDR1 and CDR2 (germline): WNHNN, SYGVQD (reference sequence). CDR3 protein: CASLERKDPIKRKTVF. In nucleotides, the CDR3 is TGCGCCAGCCTGGAGCGAAAAGACCCAATTAAGAGAAAAACTGTTTTT.

The chain employs TRBV7-3 and TRBJ2-1; 9 nucleotides agree with TRBD2. Germline CDR1 is SGHTA and CDR2 is FQGTGA. V shed 4 bases, J shed 9 bases, and the junction held 10 bases outside the gene matches. This CDR3 region has 15 residues. The CDR3 nucleotides are TGTGCCAGCAGCTCTATGGGGACTAGCATCGGTGAGCAGTTCTTC. Its protein product is CASSSMGTSIGEQFF.

In its sample, this clone was seen once. The chain couples TRBV5-1 to TRBJ1-6; TRBD1 might be the D (5 bases). V lost 0 bases and J lost 7, with 11 bases in between. The length of the CDR3 is 15 residues. Germline V gene data show CDR1 as SGHRS and CDR2 as YFSETQ. CDR3 nucleotides: TGCGCCAGCAGCTTGGAGGGACGGGGGAATTCACCCCTCCACTTT. Amino acids: CASSLEGRGNSPLHF.

This rearrangement joins TRBV10-2 to TRBJ1-1; TRBD1 aligns across 8 bases. CDR3 length equals 16 residues. The germline CDR1 and CDR2 sequences are WSHSY and SAAADI. With 2 bases clipped from V and 4 bases from J, the junction kept 9 bases outside the gene matches. CDR3 loop: CASSEPRTGSGTEAFF. For the CDR3, the DNA is TGCGCCAGCAGTGAGCCGCGGACAGGGTCGGGCACTGAAGCTTTCTTT.

This sequence joins TRBV28 and TRBJ2-7; 9 bases map to TRBD1. The V and J ends lost 5 bases and 3 bases, in that order; junction bases with no gene match: 5. Per the germline V gene, CDR1 is MDHEN and CDR2 is SYDVKM. The CDR3 has 14 residues. This CDR3 is CASSPGQGNYEQYF. As DNA, the CDR3 is TGTGCCAGCAGTCCGGGACAGGGTAACTACGAGCAGTACTTC.

The rearrangement links TRBV19 to TRBJ1-5, with a weak D call TRBD1 (6 bases). V was trimmed by 5 bases and J by 3 bases, leaving 14 bases between them. Germline CDR1 is LNHDA and CDR2 is SQIVND (reference sequence). The CDR3 covers 15 residues. The CDR3 is CASSWQGQNNQPQHF. The CDR3 DNA is TGTGCCAGTAGTTGGCAGGGACAAAACAATCAGCCCCAGCATTTT.